The 18 T cell receptor beta chains presented below share a single source sample, sequenced in a study of control samples from healthy donors and cancer patients. TCRdb's copy holds only in-frame clones and misses some; the assay was immunoSEQ multiplex PCR. The profile shows 70,000 to 80,000 clones, around nine tenths of them singletons. The sequenced material came from PBMCs. The receptors come from a woman between 45 and 65 years old with colorectal cancer.

This clone is a singleton in its sample. The rearrangement links TRBV3-1 (or the pseudogene TRBV3-2) to TRBJ1-4; 7 nucleotides agree with TRBD1. V lost 4 bases, J lost 7 bases, and 6 bases stayed unmatched. CDR1 is LGHDT, CDR2 YNNKEL, per germline (reference sequence). CDR3 length: 14 amino acids. The CDR3: CASSLGTAPEKLFF. The CDR3 coding sequence is TGTGCCAGCAGCCTAGGGACAGCCCCTGAAAAACTGTTTTTT.

V and J are TRBV7-9 and TRBJ1-1; a weak D match, TRBD1 (5 bases). The germline CDR1 and CDR2 sequences are SEHNR and FQNEAQ (reference sequence). The CDR3 covers 14 residues. V was cut by 4 bases and J by 1 base, with 10 bases left in between. The CDR3 bases are TGTGCCAGCAGCTCTCAGGGTTGGAACACTGAAGCTTTCTTT. It is translated as CASSSQGWNTEAFF.

The rearrangement links TRBV18 to TRBJ2-3; 9 bases agree with TRBD1. The J segment lost 0 bases and the V segment lost 6 bases, leaving 4 bases of the junction unmatched. The CDR3 sequence is 15 residues long. Germline lookup yields CDR1 KGHSH and CDR2 LQKENI. The CDR3 loop reads CASSSGTGSTDTQYF. CDR3 nucleotide sequence: TGTGCCAGCTCGTCGGGGACAGGGAGCACAGATACGCAGTATTTT.

The count of this clone is one. This rearrangement joins TRBV28 to TRBJ1-1; D unresolved. The CDR3 loop spans 13 amino acids. Germline V gives CDR1 MDHEN, CDR2 SYDVKM. Trimming took 5 bases from V and 5 from J, leaving 12 bases between them. CDR3 in amino acids: CASSPPDGTEAFF. The CDR3 DNA is TGTGCCAGCAGTCCCCCCGACGGAACTGAAGCTTTCTTT.

This clone was seen just once. The chain uses TRBV7-6 and TRBJ1-1; D not resolved. V lost 1 base and J lost 1, with 7 bases in between. The CDR3 covers 14 residues. The germline CDR1 and CDR2 sequences are SGHVS and FNYEAQ. The CDR3 loop reads CASSLGRGNTEAFF. The CDR3 DNA is TGTGCCAGCAGCTTAGGCCGCGGGAACACTGAAGCTTTCTTT.

The rearrangement uses TRBV7-9 and TRBJ1-5, with a possible D match to TRBD1 (5 bases). CDR3 length equals 13 residues. Germline CDR1 and CDR2: SEHNR and FQNEAQ (reference sequence). Trimming removed 5 bases from V and 4 bases from J, with 9 bases in between. CDR3 in amino acids: CASSRGGNQPQHF. The CDR3, as DNA: TGTGCCAGCAGCCGCGGGGGGAATCAGCCCCAGCATTTT. The variable domain in full, completed from reference TRBV7-9 and TRBJ1-5, reads DTGVSQNPRHKITKRGQNVTFRCDPISEHNRLYWYRQTLGQGPEFLTYFQNEAQLEKSRLLSDRFSAERPKGSFSTLEIQRTEQGDSAMYLCASSRGGNQPQHFGDGTRLSIL.

This chain uses TRBV6-2 or TRBV6-3 with TRBJ1-2, with 10 positions matching TRBD1. Germline CDR1 MNHEY, CDR2 SVGEGT. The CDR3 has 15 residues. After removal of 5 bases from V and 7 bases from J, the junction contained 10 bases not matched to a gene. CDR3 residues: CASSPPGTGAVGYTF. The CDR3 DNA sequence: TGTGCCAGCAGTCCACCTGGGACAGGGGCGGTTGGCTACACCTTC.

The sample holds one count of this clone. This chain connects TRBV21-1 to TRBJ1-3; the table's D call, TRBD1, has no DNA check behind it. TRBV21-1 constitutes a pseudogene. This CDR3 has 13 residues. Written as DNA, the CDR3 is TGTGCCAGCAGCACGCGAGACACGAACACCATATATTTT. Its protein product is CASSTRDTNTIYF.

The chain employs TRBV2 and TRBJ2-5; no clear D gene. The germline CDR1 and CDR2 sequences are SNHLY and FYNNEI. Trimming took 8 bases from V and 2 from J, leaving 15 bases between them. CDR3 length equals 14 residues. The CDR3 protein is CASSGRRLQETQYF. As DNA, the CDR3 is TGTGCCAGCTCTGGACGGCGATTACAAGAGACCCAGTACTTC.

This clone was detected a few times. CDR3 amino acids: CASSSKGGSPLHF. CDR3 nucleotides: TGTGCCAGCTCCTCAAAAGGTGGTTCACCCCTCCACTTT. The chain couples TRBV6-5 to TRBJ1-6; D remains unclear. Trimming removed 8 bases from V and 9 bases from J, with 14 bases in between. The CDR3 totals 13 residues. Germline V gene lookup returns CDR1 MNHEY and CDR2 SVGAGI.

V gene TRBV5-1 combines with J gene TRBJ2-4; D possibly matches TRBD1 or TRBD2 (5 bases each). This CDR3 is built from 13 residues. Trimming shortened V by 4 bases and J by 5 bases, and 10 bases separated the two germline ends. Germline-derived CDR1 and CDR2 are SGHRS and YFSETQ. This CDR3 is CASSGGGQNIQYF. The CDR3 DNA is TGCGCCAGCAGCGGGGGTGGTCAAAACATTCAGTACTTC.

The chain uses TRBV4-3 and TRBJ2-1, with D tentatively TRBD1 or TRBD2 (5 bases each). CDR1 is LGHNA and CDR2 is YSLEER in the germline V gene. V lost 0 bases and J 0 bases, leaving 12 bases between the germline ends. The CDR3 has 17 amino acids. The CDR3 nucleotides are TGCGCCAGCAGCCAAGATCGGAAGGGGAGCTCCTACAATGAGCAGTTCTTC. Translated: CASSQDRKGSSYNEQFF.

The gene calls are TRBV4-1 and TRBJ1-4; D possibly corresponds to TRBD1 (6 bases). The CDR3 extends over 16 amino acids. Germline V CDR1 and CDR2: MGHRA, YSYEKL. Trimming removed 0 bases at V and 8 bases at J, with 16 bases between. Written as DNA, the CDR3 is TGCGCCAGCAGCCAAGATCCCGGGGGCGCCTGGGAAAAACTGTTTTTT. Translated, it gives CASSQDPGGAWEKLFF.

The chain has TRBV10-3 and TRBJ1-2; a possible D gene is TRBD1 (5 bases). There are 13 residues in the CDR3. The V and J ends lost 7 bases and 6 bases respectively, with 15 bases between them. The germline CDR1 and CDR2 sequences are ENHRY and SYGVKD. This CDR3 reads CAITLGQTDGYTF. In DNA, the CDR3 is TGTGCCATCACCCTGGGGCAGACCGATGGCTACACCTTC.

In DNA, the CDR3 is TGTGCCAGCAGTCGAGCTTCTGGGGCCAACGTCCTGACTTTC. This sequence encodes CASSRASGANVLTF. The chain joins TRBV6-2 or TRBV6-3 to TRBJ2-6; D unresolved. Trimming removed 5 bases from V and 1 base from J, with 6 bases in between. This CDR3 comprises 14 residues. CDR1 is MNHEY, CDR2 SVGEGT, per germline.

This chain links TRBV15 with TRBJ1-3; 10 bases agree with TRBD1. The CDR3 sequence is 17 residues long. The V segment lost 2 bases and the J segment 4 bases; nucleotides outside the gene matches: 8. CDR1 and CDR2 (germline): LNHNV, YYDKDF (reference sequence). The CDR3 DNA sequence: TGTGCCACCAGCAGAAAGACAGGGGGCTTACTGGGAAACACCATATATTTT. It yields the protein CATSRKTGGLLGNTIYF.

The chain is built from TRBV5-8 and TRBJ2-5, with 14 positions matching TRBD2. Germline assignment: CDR1 SGHTS and CDR2 YDEGEE. The J segment lost 3 bases and the V segment lost 2 bases, leaving 3 bases of the junction unmatched. This CDR3 region has 16 residues. This chain's CDR3 is CASSFGLAGGEETQYF. The CDR3 bases are TGTGCCAGCAGCTTTGGACTAGCGGGGGGAGAAGAGACCCAGTACTTC.

CDR3 nucleotides: TGTGCCAGCAGTTCTCAAGGGGACTCTCGCTACGAGCAGTACGTC. Protein product: CASSSQGDSRYEQYV. The chain links TRBV6-5 to TRBJ2-7; tentatively, D is TRBD2 (6 bases). The CDR3 covers 15 residues. Trimming took 4 bases from V and 3 from J, leaving 16 bases between them. CDR1 is MNHEY and CDR2 is SVGAGI in the germline V gene.